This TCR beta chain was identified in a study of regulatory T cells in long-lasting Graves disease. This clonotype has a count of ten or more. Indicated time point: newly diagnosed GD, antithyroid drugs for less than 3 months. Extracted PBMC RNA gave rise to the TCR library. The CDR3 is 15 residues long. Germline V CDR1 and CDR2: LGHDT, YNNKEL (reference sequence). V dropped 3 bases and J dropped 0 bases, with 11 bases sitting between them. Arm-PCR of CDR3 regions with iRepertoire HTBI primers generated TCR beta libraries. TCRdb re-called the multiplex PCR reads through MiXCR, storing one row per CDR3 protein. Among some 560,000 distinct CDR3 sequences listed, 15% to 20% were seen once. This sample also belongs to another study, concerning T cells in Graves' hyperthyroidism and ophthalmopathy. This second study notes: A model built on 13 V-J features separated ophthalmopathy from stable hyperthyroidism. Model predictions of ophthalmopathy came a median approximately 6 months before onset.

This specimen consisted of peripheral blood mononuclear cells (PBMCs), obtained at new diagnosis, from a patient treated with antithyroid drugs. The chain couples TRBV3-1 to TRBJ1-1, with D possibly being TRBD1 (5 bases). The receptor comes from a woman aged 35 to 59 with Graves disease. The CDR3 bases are TGTGCCAGCAGCCACTATGAGGGGTTGAACACTGAAGCTTTCTTT. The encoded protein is CASSHYEGLNTEAFF.